The 22 T cell receptor beta chains reported below all come from one sample, sequenced in a study of liver allograft versus peripheral blood T cells. Study information: Blood and transplanted-liver T cell receptor repertoires from recipients were compared.

From the reads, TCRdb called clonotypes with MiXCR, one entry per CDR3 protein. This table holds some 10,000 distinct CDR3 sequences, around a quarter found once. The receptors shown here come from a human patient who had a liver transplant. The T cells may come from the graft donor.

This clonotype was seen a few times. This sequence joins TRBV7-9 and TRBJ2-1; weak D call: TRBD1 (6 bases). The CDR3 is made up of 15 amino acids. V lost 5 bases to trimming and J lost 5 bases, with 16 bases between them. Germline CDR1 is SEHNR and CDR2 is FQNEAQ (reference sequence). The DNA for the CDR3 is TGTGCCAGCAGCGTCCTCCGGGACATCCACAATGAGCAGTTCTTC. It yields the protein CASSVLRDIHNEQFF. The full variable domain, its missing parts supplied by reference TRBV7-9 and TRBJ2-1, is DTGVSQNPRHKITKRGQNVTFRCDPISEHNRLYWYRQTLGQGPEFLTYFQNEAQLEKSRLLSDRFSAERPKGSFSTLEIQRTEQGDSAMYLCASSVLRDIHNEQFFGPGTRLTVL.

This sequence joins TRBV2 and TRBJ1-4, with a weak D call TRBD1 (6 bases). Germline assignment: CDR1 SNHLY and CDR2 FYNNEI. The CDR3 covers 14 residues. With 7 bases removed from V and 6 bases from J, the gap between germline ends came to 15 bases. CDR3 region: CASTLTGVDEKLFF. As DNA, the CDR3 is TGTGCCAGCACCCTGACAGGTGTGGATGAAAAACTGTTTTTT.

This clonotype was counted a few times. The V gene is TRBV28, the J gene TRBJ2-7, with D tentatively TRBD2 (5 bases). Trimming stripped 5 bases from V and 9 bases from J, with 20 bases between. This CDR3 contains 14 residues. CDR1 and CDR2 from the germline V gene are MDHEN and SYDVKM. The DNA for the CDR3 is TGTGCCAGCAGTACATCGGACCGGGGAGAGGTGCAGTACTTC. Protein product: CASSTSDRGEVQYF.

By proportion, this clonotype is medium-sized. The J gene is TRBJ1-1, the V gene TRBV6-2 or TRBV6-3, with D possibly TRBD1 on 5 matching bases. The CDR3 runs 15 residues. V lost 8 bases, J lost 1 base, and 17 bases lay in between. CDR1 and CDR2 (germline): MNHEY, SVGEGT. CDR3 in amino acids: CASGDQGVGNTEAFF. CDR3 DNA sequence: TGTGCCAGCGGAGACCAGGGCGTTGGGAACACTGAAGCTTTCTTT.

By frequency in the sample, this clonotype is medium-sized. V usage is TRBV29-1 and J usage is TRBJ2-1, with D possibly matching TRBD1 (5 bases). V lost 8 bases, J lost 8 bases, and 19 bases lay in between. The CDR3 contains 13 residues. Germline CDR1 SQVTM, CDR2 ANQGSEA. For the CDR3, the DNA is TGCAGCTCTAGGGGAACAGGAATGTATGAGCAGTTCTTC. Residues: CSSRGTGMYEQFF.

Relative to its sample, this clonotype is medium-sized. The rearrangement uses TRBV6-2 or TRBV6-3 and TRBJ1-2; 8 bases fit TRBD1. Germline V gene data show CDR1 as MNHEY and CDR2 as SVGEGT. This CDR3 contains 13 residues. Trimming cost V 5 bases and J 6 bases; bases outside gene matches: 5. The CDR3: CASSTRGRDGYTF. CDR3 sequence (DNA): TGTGCCAGCAGTACCAGGGGGCGGGATGGCTACACCTTC.

This clonotype was detected a few times. The CDR3 coding sequence is TGCAGTGCTAGAGATCCCAGGAAGAATGAGCAGTTCTTC. Translating gives CSARDPRKNEQFF. The rearrangement joins TRBV20-1 to TRBJ2-1; D is unclear. CDR1 is DFQATT and CDR2 is SNEGSKA in the germline V gene (reference sequence). Trimming removed 0 bases from V and 7 bases from J, with 10 bases in between. CDR3 length: 13 amino acids.

This clonotype is medium-sized within its sample. The chain recombines TRBV18 with TRBJ2-1; D gene uncertain. This CDR3 comprises 18 residues. The germline V gene has CDR1 KGHSH and CDR2 LQKENI. With 0 bases removed from V and 7 bases from J, the gap between germline ends came to 22 bases. CDR3: CASSPPFLMMTFLNEQFF. The CDR3 region has the DNA TGTGCCAGCTCACCACCTTTCTTAATGATGACATTCCTGAATGAGCAGTTCTTC.

Sample share makes this clonotype medium-sized (0.01 to 0.1%). The chain links TRBV18 to TRBJ1-1; possibly TRBD1 for D (6 bases). V gave up 4 bases and J gave up 1 base, with 13 bases separating them. Germline loops: CDR1 KGHSH, CDR2 LQKENI. The CDR3 consists of 15 residues. The chain's CDR3 is CASSRPQGRNTEAFF. The CDR3 bases are TGTGCCAGCTCACGACCACAGGGAAGGAACACTGAAGCTTTCTTT.

This chain uses TRBV6-6 with TRBJ2-7; TRBD1 is a possible D gene (5 bases). The germline V gene has CDR1 MNHNY and CDR2 SVGAGI (reference sequence). The germline V and J ends were trimmed by 8 bases and 3 bases, with 14 bases remaining between them. The CDR3 is 13 amino acids. The CDR3 here is CASRWSRDYEQYF. In nucleotides, the CDR3 is TGTGCCAGCCGCTGGTCCAGGGACTACGAGCAGTACTTC.

The chain combines TRBV6-5 with TRBJ2-7; 7 nucleotides line up with TRBD2. CDR3 length: 16 amino acids. V dropped 2 bases and J dropped 6; count of bases not matched to a gene: 13. Germline V gene lookup returns CDR1 MNHEY and CDR2 SVGAGI. The CDR3 loop is CASSYQRLAANIEQYF. The CDR3 DNA is TGTGCCAGCAGTTACCAAAGACTAGCCGCTAACATCGAGCAGTACTTC.

This clonotype appeared a few times. V gene TRBV19 combines with J gene TRBJ1-3; D is possibly TRBD1 (5 bases). Trimming took off 5 bases at V and 4 bases at J, with 9 bases between the two ends. The CDR3 is 13 residues long. Germline lookup yields CDR1 LNHDA and CDR2 SQIVND (reference sequence). The CDR3 sequence: CASSPRTGNTIYF. For the CDR3, the DNA is TGTGCCAGTAGTCCCCGGACAGGAAACACCATATATTTT. Full variable domain (remainder filled in from reference TRBV19 and TRBJ1-3): DGGITQSPKYLFRKEGQNVTLSCEQNLNHDAMYWYRQDPGQGLRLIYYSQIVNDFQKGDIAEGYSVSREKKESFPLTVTSAQKNPTAFYLCASSPRTGNTIYFGEGSWLTVV.

Within the sample, this clonotype is medium-sized (0.01 to 0.1%). J is TRBJ1-3 and V is TRBV7-9; D gene unclear. Germline CDR1 is SEHNR and CDR2 is FQNEAQ (reference sequence). This CDR3 has 15 residues. V dropped 1 base and J dropped 1 base, with 8 bases sitting between them. The DNA of the CDR3 is TGTGCCAGCAGCTTAGAGGTGACATCTGGAAACACCATATATTTT. Amino acid sequence: CASSLEVTSGNTIYF. Supplemented by reference TRBV7-9 and TRBJ1-3, the full variable domain reads DTGVSQNPRHKITKRGQNVTFRCDPISEHNRLYWYRQTLGQGPEFLTYFQNEAQLEKSRLLSDRFSAERPKGSFSTLEIQRTEQGDSAMYLCASSLEVTSGNTIYFGEGSWLTVV.

This clonotype turned up a few times. The genes are TRBV6-5 and TRBJ2-7; 9 positions agree with TRBD1. Trimming at V came to 5 bases and at J to 5 bases, leaving 7 bases not matched to a gene. From germline, CDR1 is MNHEY and CDR2 SVGAGI. The CDR3 contains 14 residues. The CDR3 sequence: CASSKGTGSHEQYF. The DNA for the CDR3 is TGTGCCAGCAGTAAAGGGACAGGGTCCCACGAGCAGTACTTC.

This clonotype counts as medium-sized. The CDR3 spells CASSSSGTSGSEQYF. Written as DNA, the CDR3 is TGTGCCAGCTCCTCCTCCGGGACTAGCGGGAGCGAGCAGTACTTC. The rearrangement uses TRBV5-5 and TRBJ2-7, with TRBD2 identical over 14 bases. The V gene end was trimmed by 7 bases and the J gene end by 6 bases; junction bases not matched to a gene: 9. Germline V lookup: CDR1 SGHKS, CDR2 YYEKEE (reference sequence). The CDR3 has 15 amino acids.

Relative to its sample, this clonotype is medium-sized. The genes are TRBV6-1 and TRBJ1-1; no firm D call. V dropped 2 bases and J dropped 7 bases, with 5 bases sitting between them. This CDR3 is 11 amino acids long. Germline values: CDR1 MNHNS, CDR2 SASEGT. The CDR3 loop reads CASSEQVEAFF. The CDR3 DNA sequence: TGTGCCAGCAGTGAACAGGTTGAAGCTTTCTTT.

Only a few counts were recorded for this clonotype. DNA for the CDR3: TGTGCCAGCAGCTTGGTTGGCGAGAACACCGGGGAGCTGTTTTTT. Translating it yields CASSLVGENTGELFF. The V call is TRBV5-4, the J call TRBJ2-2, with D unclear. Germline assignment: CDR1 SGHNT and CDR2 YYREEE (reference sequence). Trimming stripped 0 bases from V and 1 base from J, with 7 bases between. This CDR3 contains 15 residues.

This clonotype showed up just a few times. The V gene is TRBV6-5, the J gene TRBJ2-7, with 8 nucleotides matching TRBD1. The ends lost 5 bases at V and 4 bases at J; junction bases unmatched: 10. This CDR3 contains 15 residues. The germline gives CDR1 MNHEY, CDR2 SVGAGI. The CDR3 loop reads CASSADRVRSYEQYF. Here the CDR3 DNA reads TGTGCCAGCAGTGCGGACAGGGTAAGATCGTACGAGCAGTACTTC.

This clonotype was seen more than once but under ten times. The gene calls are TRBV29-1 and TRBJ2-5; D tentatively reads TRBD1 or TRBD2 (5 bases each). Trimming took 3 bases from V and 5 from J, leaving 10 bases between them. CDR3 size: 12 residues. Germline V gene lookup returns CDR1 SQVTM and CDR2 ANQGSEA. The CDR3 sequence is CSVDREFETQYF. CDR3 in DNA: TGCAGCGTTGACAGGGAGTTTGAGACCCAGTACTTC. The variable domain in full, completed from reference TRBV29-1 and TRBJ2-5, reads SAVISQKPSRDICQRGTSLTIQCQVDSQVTMMFWYRQQPGQSLTLIATANQGSEATYESGFVIDKFPISRPNLTFSTLTVSNMSPEDSSIYLCSVDREFETQYFGPGTRLLVL.

This clonotype is judged medium-sized. This chain joins TRBV10-3 and TRBJ2-7; a possible D gene is TRBD2 (6 bases). Germline-derived CDR1 and CDR2 are ENHRY and SYGVKD. CDR3 length equals 15 residues. With 4 bases removed from V and 0 bases from J, the gap between germline ends came to 13 bases. CDR3 DNA sequence: TGTGCCATCAGTGCCCTCGCGGGGAGCTCCTACGAGCAGTACTTC. It yields the protein CAISALAGSSYEQYF.

This clonotype is medium-sized by share. The V call is TRBV18, the J call TRBJ1-6, with 8 bases aligning to TRBD1. This CDR3 region has 13 residues. V was pared by 6 bases and J by 8 bases, with 3 bases of the junction left unmatched. CDR1 and CDR2 (germline): KGHSH, LQKENI. The CDR3 sequence is CASSQGADSPLHF. The DNA of the CDR3 is TGTGCCAGCTCCCAGGGGGCGGATTCACCCCTCCACTTT.

Sample share makes this clonotype medium-sized. This rearrangement joins TRBV29-1 to TRBJ2-2; perhaps TRBD2 as D (6 bases). CDR1 SQVTM and CDR2 ANQGSEA come from the germline V gene. Between the trimmed V and J ends, which lost 4 bases and 1 base, there was a span of 7 bases. This CDR3 region has 13 residues. The CDR3 nucleotides are TGCAGCGTTGTTAGCGGGAACACCGGGGAGCTGTTTTTT. Protein sequence: CSVVSGNTGELFF.